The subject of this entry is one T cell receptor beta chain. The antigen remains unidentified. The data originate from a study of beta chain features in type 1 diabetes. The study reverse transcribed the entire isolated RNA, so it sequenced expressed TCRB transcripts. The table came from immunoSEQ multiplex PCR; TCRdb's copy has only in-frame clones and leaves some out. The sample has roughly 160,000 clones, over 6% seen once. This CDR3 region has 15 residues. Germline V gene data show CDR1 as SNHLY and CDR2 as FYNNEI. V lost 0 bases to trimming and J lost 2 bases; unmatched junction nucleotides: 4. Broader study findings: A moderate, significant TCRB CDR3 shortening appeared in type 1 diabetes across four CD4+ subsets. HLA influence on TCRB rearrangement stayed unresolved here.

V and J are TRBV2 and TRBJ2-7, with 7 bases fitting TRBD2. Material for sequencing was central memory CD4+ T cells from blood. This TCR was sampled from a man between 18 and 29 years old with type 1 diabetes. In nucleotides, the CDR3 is TGTGCCAGCAGTGAAGCGGGGGGGGACGCCTACGAGCAGTACTTC. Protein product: CASSEAGGDAYEQYF.